These 32 T cell receptor beta chains were all obtained from the same sample, sequenced in a study of T cell responses to AZD1222 COVID-19 vaccine. Repertoires were generated with immunoSEQ multiplex PCR, while TCRdb's copy carries only in-frame clones and drops some. The top ten clones hold around a tenth of a sample with around 170,000 clones, about 91% of them seen once. Here the sequenced sample was peripheral blood, taken 28 days after the second AZD1222 dose. Source of these receptors: an adult who received the AZD1222 COVID-19 vaccine.

The genes are TRBV6-5 and TRBJ2-6; possible D gene TRBD1, 6 bases. The CDR3 runs to 15 residues. Germline-derived CDR1 and CDR2 are MNHEY and SVGAGI. V was pared by 10 bases and J by 6 bases, with 19 bases between. CDR3 loop: CATAGAGHEANVLTF. The CDR3, as DNA: TGTGCCACCGCAGGGGCAGGGCACGAGGCCAACGTCCTGACTTTC.

The count of this clone is one. This chain joins TRBV15 and TRBJ2-6, with 7 positions matching TRBD1. The V gene's germline CDR1 is LNHNV and CDR2 YYDKDF (reference sequence). The CDR3 consists of 18 residues. J was trimmed by 2 bases and V by 0 bases; bases with no gene match: 7. As DNA, the CDR3 is TGTGCCACCAGCAGAGATCTACAGGGGCGCACTGGGGCCAACGTCCTGACTTTC. Translated, it gives CATSRDLQGRTGANVLTF.

This clone was counted a single time. This chain connects TRBV9 to TRBJ1-2, with 7 bases identical to TRBD1. Looked up from germline, CDR1 is SGDLS and CDR2 is YYNGEE. V gave up 3 bases and J gave up 4 bases; unmatched junction bases: 6. The length of the CDR3 is 14 residues. The CDR3 bases are TGTGCCAGCAGCGCCAACCGACAGGGCTATGGCTACACCTTC. Translating gives CASSANRQGYGYTF.

This rearrangement joins TRBV19 to TRBJ2-3; TRBD2 matches at 10 bases. J was trimmed by 4 bases and V by 4 bases; bases with no gene match: 8. Germline V CDR1 and CDR2: LNHDA, SQIVND (reference sequence). This CDR3 has 16 amino acids. CDR3 in amino acids: CASSTPSGGAPDTQYF. The CDR3 nucleotides are TGTGCCAGTAGTACCCCGAGCGGGGGGGCCCCAGATACGCAGTATTTT.

The chain carries TRBV29-1 and TRBJ1-1, with unresolved D. The germline V gene encodes CDR1 SQVTM and CDR2 ANQGSEA. The V end was cut by 0 bases, the J end by 3 bases, with 8 bases between. The length of the CDR3 is 13 residues. The CDR3 is CSVEDTVHTEAFF. CDR3 nucleotides: TGCAGCGTTGAAGACACAGTGCACACTGAAGCTTTCTTT. Drawing the rest from reference TRBV29-1 and TRBJ1-1, the complete variable domain is SAVISQKPSRDICQRGTSLTIQCQVDSQVTMMFWYRQQPGQSLTLIATANQGSEATYESGFVIDKFPISRPNLTFSTLTVSNMSPEDSSIYLCSVEDTVHTEAFFGQGTRLTVV.

The J gene is TRBJ2-2, the V gene TRBV4-3; TRBD2 matches at 9 bases. With V trimmed by 2 bases and J by 1 base, 2 bases remained unmatched. CDR1 is LGHNA and CDR2 is YSLEER in the germline V gene. The CDR3 runs to 16 residues. CDR3 in DNA: TGCGCCAGCAGCCAAACAGCGGGGGGGAACACCGGGGAGCTGTTTTTT. The encoded protein is CASSQTAGGNTGELFF.

The chain recombines TRBV10-3 with TRBJ2-6; 10 bases map to TRBD1. V shed 4 bases and J 1 base; nucleotides not matched to a gene: 4. Germline V gene lookup returns CDR1 ENHRY and CDR2 SYGVKD. The CDR3 loop spans 17 amino acids. CDR3 sequence (DNA): TGTGCCATCAGTGGAGGGGACAGGGGTTCTGGGGCCAACGTCCTGACTTTC. Translating it yields CAISGGDRGSGANVLTF.

J is TRBJ2-3 and V is TRBV7-2; TRBD2 matches 9 bases. Germline lookup yields CDR1 SGHTA and CDR2 FQGNSA. The ends lost 1 base at V and 3 bases at J; junction bases unmatched: 8. This CDR3 is built from 17 residues. CDR3 coding DNA: TGTGCCAGCAGCTTAGAGTCGTCGGCGGGGGGGACAGATACGCAGTATTTT. This encodes CASSLESSAGGTDTQYF.

The V gene is TRBV5-1, the J gene TRBJ1-2, with 9 nucleotides matching TRBD1. CDR1 is SGHRS and CDR2 is YFSETQ in the germline V gene. This CDR3 is 16 amino acids long. After removal of 0 bases from V and 3 bases from J, the junction contained 6 bases not matched to a gene. The CDR3 nucleotides are TGCGCCAGCAGCTTGGGGGGTACAGGGGGCGACTATGGCTACACCTTC. Translated, it gives CASSLGGTGGDYGYTF.

The chain employs TRBV6-5 and TRBJ1-2; 11 bases fit TRBD1. The junction had 4 bases not matched to a gene; V was cut back by 6 bases and J by 1 base. The CDR3 covers 15 residues. Germline values: CDR1 MNHEY, CDR2 SVGAGI. CDR3 amino acids: CASSWTGGGNYGYTF. CDR3 DNA: TGTGCCAGCAGCTGGACAGGGGGCGGTAACTATGGCTACACCTTC.

The V call is TRBV7-2, the J call TRBJ2-1; 11 bases map to TRBD2. CDR3 length: 12 residues. The V gene end was trimmed by 2 bases and the J gene end by 15 bases; junction bases not matched to a gene: 3. Germline V gene lookup returns CDR1 SGHTA and CDR2 FQGNSA. The CDR3 protein is CASSLLAGGRFF. The CDR3 DNA follows: TGTGCCAGCAGCTTACTAGCGGGGGGTCGGTTCTTC.

The chain carries TRBV7-3 and TRBJ2-2; weak D call: TRBD2 (5 bases). The germline CDR1 and CDR2 sequences are SGHTA and FQGTGA. This CDR3 region has 15 residues. V lost 8 bases, J lost 5 bases, and 18 bases lay in between. The CDR3 sequence is CASRAQLGGTGELFF. The DNA for the CDR3 is TGTGCCAGCCGAGCCCAATTAGGAGGAACCGGGGAGCTGTTTTTT. Combining the CDR3 with reference TRBV7-3 and TRBJ2-2 gives the whole variable domain GAGVSQTPSNKVTEKGKYVELRCDPISGHTALYWYRQSLGQGPEFLIYFQGTGAADDSGLPNDRFFAVRPEGSVSTLKIQRTERGDSAVYLCASRAQLGGTGELFFGEGSRLTVL.

V gene TRBV11-2 combines with J gene TRBJ1-2, with D possibly being TRBD1 (5 bases). V was shortened by 0 bases and J by 7 bases, with 18 bases between the two germline ends. There are 16 residues in the CDR3. Germline assignment: CDR1 SGHAT and CDR2 FQNNGV. The DNA for the CDR3 is TGTGCCAGCAGCTTAGATGGGCCCCGGGGGGTAGGTGGCTACACCTTC. It encodes CASSLDGPRGVGGYTF.

The CDR3 DNA follows: TGTGCCAGCAGTGAACCCCGGGACAGGATCAATCAGCCCCAGCATTTT. It specifies CASSEPRDRINQPQHF. The V gene is TRBV2, the J gene TRBJ1-5; 8 bases are shared with TRBD1. CDR1 SNHLY and CDR2 FYNNEI come from the germline V gene. The CDR3 contains 16 residues. Losses at the gene ends were 2 bases for V and 3 bases for J; bases not matched to a gene: 6.

This chain joins TRBV6-5 and TRBJ2-2, with D maybe TRBD1 (5 bases). There are 14 residues in the CDR3. The germline V gene has CDR1 MNHEY and CDR2 SVGAGI. The V end lost 6 bases, the J end lost 7 bases, and 15 bases lay between the germline ends. In DNA form, the CDR3 reads TGTGCCAGCAGGAGGACATCCGGCGTCGGGGAGCTGTTTTTT. It specifies CASRRTSGVGELFF.

The rearrangement joins TRBV12-3 or TRBV12-4 to TRBJ1-1, with TRBD1 matching 10 bases. V shed 6 bases, J shed 7 bases, and the junction held 5 bases outside the gene matches. The CDR3 runs 13 residues. CDR3 sequence (DNA): TGTGCCAGCAGAACGACAGGGGGCGGTGAAGCTTTCTTT. This codes for CASRTTGGGEAFF.

This chain links TRBV5-5 with TRBJ1-4; 10 nucleotides align to TRBD1. After removal of 3 bases from V and 11 bases from J, the junction contained 7 bases not matched to a gene. The CDR3 runs 14 residues. The germline V gene has CDR1 SGHKS and CDR2 YYEKEE (reference sequence). In DNA, the CDR3 is TGTGCCAGCAGCTCGACAGGGGGCCAAAGGAAACTGTTTTTT. Translation gives CASSSTGGQRKLFF.

The rearrangement links TRBV4-1 to TRBJ1-4; tentative D call: TRBD1 (6 bases). The CDR3 is 14 amino acids. The germline CDR1 and CDR2 sequences are MGHRA and YSYEKL. Deletions cut 1 base from V and 4 bases from J, with 7 bases between. The CDR3 nucleotides are TGCGCCAGCAGCCAAGCAGGGGTTAATGAAAAACTGTTTTTT. It specifies CASSQAGVNEKLFF.

In this sample, this clone turned up once. The gene calls are TRBV7-6 and TRBJ1-1, with TRBD1 matching over 8 bases. Germline CDR1 is SGHVS and CDR2 is FNYEAQ. V was clipped by 5 bases and J by 3 bases; unmatched bases: 14. The CDR3 is 17 residues long. The CDR3 region has the DNA TGTGCCAGCAGCGCCCGGACAGGGCGAGGGTATTACACTGAAGCTTTCTTT. This encodes CASSARTGRGYYTEAFF. The entire variable domain, with the rest obtained from reference TRBV7-6 and TRBJ1-1, is as follows: GAGVSQSPRYKVTKRGQDVALRCDPISGHVSLYWYRQALGQGPEFLTYFNYEAQQDKSGLPNDRFSAERPEGSISTLTIQRTEQRDSAMYRCASSARTGRGYYTEAFFGQGTRLTVV.

This clone was counted a single time. The chain is built from TRBV5-4 and TRBJ1-1, with TRBD1 matching 8 bases. V gave up 4 bases and J gave up 4 bases; unmatched junction bases: 3. CDR1 and CDR2 from the germline V gene are SGHNT and YYREEE (reference sequence). This CDR3 has 13 residues. The CDR3: CASSPGQVTEAFF. In nucleotides, the CDR3 is TGTGCCAGCAGCCCGGGACAGGTCACTGAAGCTTTCTTT. Full variable domain (remainder filled in from reference TRBV5-4 and TRBJ1-1): ETGVTQSPTHLIKTRGQQVTLRCSSQSGHNTVSWYQQALGQGPQFIFQYYREEENGRGNFPPRFSGLQFPNYSSELNVNALELDDSALYLCASSPGQVTEAFFGQGTRLTVV.

V gene TRBV6-5 combines with J gene TRBJ1-4; no clear D. Germline values: CDR1 MNHEY, CDR2 SVGAGI. This CDR3 has 14 residues. The V and J ends lost 4 bases and 5 bases respectively, with 11 bases between them. For the CDR3, the DNA is TGTGCCAGCAGTTTGACCCAAAAAAATGAAAAACTGTTTTTT. This gives the protein CASSLTQKNEKLFF.

The rearrangement joins TRBV3-1 (or the pseudogene TRBV3-2) to TRBJ2-5, with D uncertain. The CDR3 contains 14 residues. Germline V lookup: CDR1 LGHDT, CDR2 YNNKEL (reference sequence). Between the trimmed V and J ends, which lost 0 bases and 4 bases, there was a span of 9 bases. The CDR3 spells CASSQDPVAETQYF. In nucleotides, the CDR3 is TGTGCCAGCAGCCAAGATCCGGTTGCAGAGACCCAGTACTTC.

This chain uses TRBV18 with TRBJ1-1; D is unclear. Germline lookup yields CDR1 KGHSH and CDR2 LQKENI. With 6 bases removed from V and 3 bases from J, the gap between germline ends came to 14 bases. This CDR3 spans 14 amino acids. CDR3 bases: TGTGCCAGCTCCCCTTCAGGAGTCGACACTGAAGCTTTCTTT. It translates to CASSPSGVDTEAFF.

J is TRBJ1-2 and V is TRBV5-8, with a possible D match to TRBD1 (5 bases). V lost 0 bases, J lost 7 bases, and 10 bases lay in between. This CDR3 is 13 amino acids long. Looked up from germline, CDR1 is SGHTS and CDR2 is YDEGEE. The CDR3, as DNA: TGTGCCAGCAGCTTGGTTTTTGGGGGTGGCTACACCTTC. It specifies CASSLVFGGGYTF. The variable domain in full, completed from reference TRBV5-8 and TRBJ1-2, reads EAGVTQSPTHLIKTRGQQATLRCSPISGHTSVYWYQQALGLGLQFLLWYDEGEERNRGNFPPRFSGRQFPNYSSELNVNALELEDSALYLCASSLVFGGGYTFGSGTRLTVV.

V usage is TRBV28 and J usage is TRBJ1-1; 9 bases align to TRBD1. Germline V gene data show CDR1 as MDHEN and CDR2 as SYDVKM. The V and J ends lost 7 bases and 3 bases, in that order; junction bases with no gene match: 6. CDR3 length equals 14 residues. The CDR3 bases are TGTGCCAGCAAGGGACAGGGATCGTACACTGAAGCTTTCTTT. It encodes CASKGQGSYTEAFF. The full variable domain, in which reference TRBV28 and TRBJ1-1 provide the parts outside the CDR3, is DVKVTQSSRYLVKRTGEKVFLECVQDMDHENMFWYRQDPGLGLRLIYFSYDVKMKEKGDIPEGYSVSREKKERFSLILESASTNQTSMYLCASKGQGSYTEAFFGQGTRLTVV.

The chain carries TRBV7-3 and TRBJ1-1; 8 bases map to TRBD1. Trimming removed 5 bases from V and 4 bases from J; junction bases left unmatched: 9. The CDR3 covers 15 residues. The germline gives CDR1 SGHTA, CDR2 FQGTGA. CDR3 loop: CASSLTGDGRTEAFF. In nucleotides, the CDR3 is TGTGCCAGCAGCCTGACAGGGGACGGGCGCACTGAAGCTTTCTTT.

This chain uses TRBV5-8 with TRBJ2-7; unclear D gene. The germline V gene encodes CDR1 SGHTS and CDR2 YDEGEE. The germline V and J ends were trimmed by 4 bases and 0 bases, with 11 bases remaining between them. This CDR3 spans 14 amino acids. The CDR3 protein is CASSLYKDSYEQYF. The DNA for the CDR3 is TGTGCCAGCAGCCTTTATAAGGACTCCTACGAGCAGTACTTC.

The chain joins TRBV24-1 to TRBJ2-1; 11 bases are a match to TRBD1. Germline CDR1 reads KGHDR; CDR2 reads SFDVKD. V lost 2 bases, J lost 2 bases, and 4 bases stayed unmatched. The CDR3 extends over 17 amino acids. CDR3 nucleotide sequence: TGTGCCACCAGTGATTCACCGGGACAGGGGGCCTACAATGAGCAGTTCTTC. The encoded protein is CATSDSPGQGAYNEQFF.

The chain combines TRBV5-8 with TRBJ2-7, with D maybe TRBD1 (6 bases). CDR3 size: 13 residues. Germline lookup yields CDR1 SGHTS and CDR2 YDEGEE. Trimming took 2 bases from V and 2 from J, leaving 8 bases between them. This CDR3 reads CASSLRQAYEQYF. CDR3 bases: TGTGCCAGCAGCTTACGACAGGCCTACGAGCAGTACTTC.

This chain joins TRBV5-4 and TRBJ2-5, with TRBD2 identical over 8 bases. CDR1 and CDR2 from the germline V gene are SGHNT and YYREEE (reference sequence). This CDR3 spans 16 amino acids. The V segment lost 4 bases and the J segment 0 bases; nucleotides outside the gene matches: 8. The CDR3 DNA reads as TGTGCCAGCAGCCCACAGCGGGGGATCTACCAAGAGACCCAGTACTTC. Its protein product is CASSPQRGIYQETQYF.

The rearrangement uses TRBV6-5 and TRBJ1-4; 8 bases fit TRBD1. With 7 bases clipped from V and 1 base from J, the junction kept 5 bases outside the gene matches. The CDR3 is 15 amino acids. Germline-derived CDR1 and CDR2 are MNHEY and SVGAGI. The CDR3, as DNA: TGTGCCAGCAACCTGGACAGGGAAACTAATGAAAAACTGTTTTTT. It specifies CASNLDRETNEKLFF.

The chain is built from TRBV19 and TRBJ2-3, with D uncertain. Germline CDR1 LNHDA, CDR2 SQIVND (reference sequence). CDR3 length equals 14 residues. Trimming took off 3 bases at V and 2 bases at J, with 9 bases between the two ends. The CDR3 region has the DNA TGTGCCAGTAGTATTTCGACCTCCACAGATACGCAGTATTTT. Encoded protein: CASSISTSTDTQYF.